This record concerns one T cell receptor beta chain sequence. The sample comes from a study of OX40 agonist ivuxolimab in advanced cancers. Study-wide context: Ivuxolimab, an antibody that agonizes OX40 (CD134), was administered to the patients. Enrollees could have had prior anti-PD-1, anti-PD-L1 or anti-CTLA-4 therapy, which under 50% had received. Hepatocellular carcinoma, melanoma, renal cell or head and neck cancer affected the dose-escalation patients.

The repertoire was sequenced with immunoSEQ multiplex PCR; TCRdb's copy has only in-frame clones and lacks some. The sample yields 60,000 to 65,000 clones, approximately 90% seen once. This material consisted of CD4+ or CD8+ T cells sorted from blood, taken in a trial of the OX40 agonist ivuxolimab. The receptor was derived from an adult with an advanced solid tumor such as melanoma, head and neck, liver or kidney cancer.

CDR3 nucleotides: TGCGCCAGCAGTGAAAACAGGGGAAACACTGAAGCTTTCTTT. Translating gives CASSENRGNTEAFF. The rearrangement uses TRBV10-2 and TRBJ1-1, with 7 bases matching TRBD1. CDR1 and CDR2 (germline): WSHSY, SAAADI. This CDR3 comprises 14 residues. The trim removed 3 bases at V and 2 bases at J, leaving 3 bases unmatched.